This T cell receptor beta chain emerged from a study of CD8 T cells in Susac syndrome. With random hexamers, 0.5 to 1 ug RNA was reverse transcribed. Multiplex PCR with immunoSEQ amplified the TCR beta CDR3 across 54 Vbeta and 13 Jbeta. TCRdb recomputed calls from the immunoSEQ multiplex PCR reads with MiXCR, one row per CDR3 protein. The sample holds some 170,000 distinct CDR3 sequences, around 96% seen once. This CDR3 region has 15 residues. Germline V gives CDR1 MNHEY, CDR2 SVGEGT. V lost 7 bases, J lost 0 bases, and 9 bases stayed unmatched. The clonotype originates from a human donor in good health. The sample comprised CD4+ T cells from PBMCs. The chain has TRBV6-2 or TRBV6-3 and TRBJ2-7; 7 positions agree with TRBD1. DNA for the CDR3: TGTGCCAGCATAAATCCGGGACAGTTCTCCTACGAGCAGTACTTC. Its translation: CASINPGQFSYEQYF.